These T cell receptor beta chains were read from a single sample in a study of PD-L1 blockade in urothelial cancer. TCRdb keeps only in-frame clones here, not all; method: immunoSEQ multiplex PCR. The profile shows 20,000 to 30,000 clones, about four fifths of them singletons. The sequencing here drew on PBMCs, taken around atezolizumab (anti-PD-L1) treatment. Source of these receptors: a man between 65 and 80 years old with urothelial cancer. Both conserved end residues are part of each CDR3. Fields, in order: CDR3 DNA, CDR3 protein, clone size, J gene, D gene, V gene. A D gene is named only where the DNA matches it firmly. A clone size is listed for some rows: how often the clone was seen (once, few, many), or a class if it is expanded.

TGTGCCAGCAGTGAAAAGGGGACTGAAGCTTTCTTT | CASSEKGTEAFF | NA | TRBJ1-1 | NA | TRBV2
TGTGCCGGAAGACTAGCGGGAGAAACCGAGCAGTACTTC | CAGRLAGETEQYF | NA | TRBJ2-7 | TRBD2 | TRBV6-1
TGTGCCAGCAGCCAGATTGGGGGGTACGAGCAGTACTTC | CASSQIGGYEQYF | NA | TRBJ2-7 | NA | TRBV5-6
TGTGCCAGTAGTATGTGGTGGGACAGGGGGCTAACAGATACGCAGTATTTT | CASSMWWDRGLTDTQYF | once | TRBJ2-3 | TRBD1 | TRBV19
TGTGCCAGCAGTGAACGGTTACAGGGTTATAGCAATCAGCCCCAGCATTTT | CASSERLQGYSNQPQHF | few | TRBJ1-5 | NA | TRBV6-1
TGTGCCAGCAGCCTATTCTATGGCTACACCTTC | CASSLFYGYTF | NA | TRBJ1-2 | NA | TRBV11-2
TGTGCCAGTAGACACGGAGGAGGGACCGGGGAGCTGTTTTTT | CASRHGGGTGELFF | few | TRBJ2-2 | NA | TRBV19
TGTGCCAGCAGCTTACCGAAGAGACAGGGGGACACCGGGGAGCTGTTTTTT | CASSLPKRQGDTGELFF | NA | TRBJ2-2 | TRBD1 | TRBV7-3
TGTGCCAGCAGCTTAGCAGGAGGGGTTGAGCAGTTCTTC | CASSLAGGVEQFF | NA | TRBJ2-1 | NA | TRBV7-9
TGTGCCAGCAGCGCCAATACCGGGACAGGGAATGGCTACACCTTC | CASSANTGTGNGYTF | NA | TRBJ1-2 | TRBD1 | TRBV9
TGTGCCAGCAGTTACTCGGTGGCTCTTATGTACAATGAGCAGTTCTTC | CASSYSVALMYNEQFF | NA | TRBJ2-1 | NA | TRBV6-6
TGTGCCAGCAGCTTGACTAGCTCCGAGCAGTACTTC | CASSLTSSEQYF | NA | TRBJ2-7 | TRBD2 | TRBV28
TGTGCCAGCAGCCAGCTAGCGGGAGTCTACGAGCAGTACTTC | CASSQLAGVYEQYF | NA | TRBJ2-7 | TRBD2 | TRBV11-2
TGTGCCAGCAGCTTAGCGCAGTTCATTGGGGGGGGAGAAGCTTTCTTT | CASSLAQFIGGGEAFF | NA | TRBJ1-1 | NA | TRBV7-8
TGTGCCAGCACCTCGGACAGATACGAGCAGTACTTC | CASTSDRYEQYF | NA | TRBJ2-7 | NA | TRBV28
TGTGCCTGGCAGATTGGAAACACCATATATTTT | CAWQIGNTIYF | few | TRBJ1-3 | NA | TRBV30
TGTGCCAGCAGTTTATATGGGGGGGCAGGCAATCAGCCCCAGCATTTT | CASSLYGGAGNQPQHF | NA | TRBJ1-5 | NA | TRBV27
TGTGCCAGCAGTGCCACTCTACTAGCAGATACGCAGTATTTT | CASSATLLADTQYF | NA | TRBJ2-3 | NA | TRBV9
TGTGCCAGCAGTGAAGCCGCTAGCGGAGTCTACAATGAGCAGTTCTTC | CASSEAASGVYNEQFF | NA | TRBJ2-1 | TRBD2 | TRBV2
TGTGCCAGCAGTGACTCAACAGGGGGTGGCGAAAAACTGTTTTTT | CASSDSTGGGEKLFF | NA | TRBJ1-4 | TRBD1 | TRBV6-4
TGTGCCAGCAGTTACGGGCAAAGTCTTAATGAAAAACTGTTTTTT | CASSYGQSLNEKLFF | once | TRBJ1-4 | NA | TRBV6-6
TGTGCCAGCAGTTTGGCGGGGGGCGGGGGCAATCAGCCCCAGCATTTT | CASSLAGGGGNQPQHF | NA | TRBJ1-5 | NA | TRBV28
TGTGCCAGCAGCTTACATATGCGAGGCGGGGAGCTGTTTTTT | CASSLHMRGGELFF | few | TRBJ2-2 | NA | TRBV7-2
TGCGCCAGCAGCTTGGAGGCTAGCGGGGATGAGCAGTTCTTC | CASSLEASGDEQFF | NA | TRBJ2-1 | TRBD2 | TRBV5-1
TGTGCCAGCAGTTTATTAAGTTTCGGAGCTTTCTTT | CASSLLSFGAFF | once | TRBJ1-1 | NA | TRBV28
TGTGCCAGCAGCTCCAGAGGACACACCATGGAGCAGTTCTTC | CASSSRGHTMEQFF | NA | TRBJ2-1 | NA | TRBV5-4
TGTGCCAGCAGTTATACGGGGGGCACTGAAGCTTTCTTT | CASSYTGGTEAFF | few | TRBJ1-1 | NA | TRBV6-5
TGCGCCAGCAGCTCCCAGCGAGAGCAGTACTTC | CASSSQREQYF | NA | TRBJ2-7 | NA | TRBV5-1
TGTGCCAGCAGCGCCAGAACGACTAGCGGGAGACGGAAGGAGCAGTACTTC | CASSARTTSGRRKEQYF | NA | TRBJ2-7 | TRBD2 | TRBV11-2